The next 5 T cell receptor beta chains were all read from a single sample in a study of shared clonotypes between healthy human individuals. Only in-frame clones appear in the TCRdb table, and some are missing; sequencing was by immunoSEQ multiplex PCR. The data show about 1.1 million clones, with about 80% seen just once and roughly 0.83% held by the top ten. Sequencing was carried out using memory CD4+ T cells from PBMCs. Stated subset: CD45RA-negative fraction. Every receptor here comes from a man aged 18 to 29 in good health. Some clones in this sample may be carry-over from other donors' samples.

The rearrangement uses TRBV2 and TRBJ1-1, with 7 positions matching TRBD1. Trimming removed 4 bases from V and 1 base from J; junction bases left unmatched: 3. This CDR3 contains 14 residues. CDR1 is SNHLY, CDR2 FYNNEI, per germline. The CDR3 DNA reads as TGTGCCAGCAGTGCCCGACAGGGGAACACTGAAGCTTTCTTT. Translating gives CASSARQGNTEAFF.

The rearrangement links TRBV28 to TRBJ2-1, with D possibly being TRBD2 (6 bases). The V end lost 6 bases, the J end lost 6 bases, and 18 bases lay between the germline ends. The germline CDR1 and CDR2 sequences are MDHEN and SYDVKM. This CDR3 has 15 residues. The CDR3 DNA reads as TGTGCCAGCAGCTCGGCAGGGCGGGGAGGCAATGAGCAGTTCTTC. This sequence encodes CASSSAGRGGNEQFF. The entire variable domain, with the rest obtained from reference TRBV28 and TRBJ2-1, is as follows: DVKVTQSSRYLVKRTGEKVFLECVQDMDHENMFWYRQDPGLGLRLIYFSYDVKMKEKGDIPEGYSVSREKKERFSLILESASTNQTSMYLCASSSAGRGGNEQFFGPGTRLTVL.

Worth noting for this clone: Additional DNA sequences in this sample encode the identical CDR3. This chain connects TRBV7-3 to TRBJ2-6; possible D gene TRBD2, 5 bases. The CDR3 totals 14 residues. Germline V gene sequence: CDR1 SGHTA, CDR2 FQGTGA. Trimming left V 5 bases short and J 3 bases short, with 8 bases between. The CDR3 sequence is CASSGGSGANVLTF. The CDR3 DNA reads TGTGCCAGCAGCGGTGGGAGTGGGGCCAACGTCCTGACTTTC.

Details on this clone: A far larger clone is just one base off, so this is likely a read error. The sample has other DNA sequences that encode this CDR3 too. The rearrangement links TRBV5-1 to TRBJ2-5; 7 bases line up with TRBD1. Germline trimming cut 4 bases from V and 2 bases from J; bases unmatched to any gene: 5. Germline CDR1 is SGHRS and CDR2 is YFSETQ. The CDR3 has 14 amino acids. The CDR3 loop reads CASSLQGQQETQYF. CDR3 nucleotide sequence: TGCGCCAGCAGCCTACAGGGACAGCAAGAGACCCAGTACTTC.

This clone was detected a few times. The J gene is TRBJ2-7, the V gene TRBV11-2; unclear D gene. There are 11 residues in the CDR3. Deletions cut 5 bases from V and 3 bases from J, with 5 bases between. Germline CDR1 is SGHAT and CDR2 is FQNNGV. The CDR3 here is CASSEHYEQYF. In DNA, the CDR3 is TGTGCCAGCAGCGAGCACTACGAGCAGTACTTC.